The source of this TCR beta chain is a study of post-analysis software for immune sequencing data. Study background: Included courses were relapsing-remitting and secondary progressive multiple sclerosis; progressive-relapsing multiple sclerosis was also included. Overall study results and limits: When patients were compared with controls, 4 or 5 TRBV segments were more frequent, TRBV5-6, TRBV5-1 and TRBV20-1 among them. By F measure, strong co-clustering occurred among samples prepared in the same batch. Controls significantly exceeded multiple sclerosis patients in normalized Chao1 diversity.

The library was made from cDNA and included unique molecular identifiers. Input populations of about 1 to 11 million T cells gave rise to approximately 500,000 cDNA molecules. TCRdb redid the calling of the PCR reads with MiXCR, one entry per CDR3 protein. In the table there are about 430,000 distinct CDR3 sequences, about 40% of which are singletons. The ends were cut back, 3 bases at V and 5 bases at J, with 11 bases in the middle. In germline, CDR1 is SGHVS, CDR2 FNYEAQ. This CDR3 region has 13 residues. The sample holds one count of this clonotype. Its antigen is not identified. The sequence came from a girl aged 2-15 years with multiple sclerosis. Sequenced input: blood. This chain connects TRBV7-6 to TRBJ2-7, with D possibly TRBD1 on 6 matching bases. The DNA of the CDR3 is TGTGCCAGCAGCTTTGGCCGACAGGACGAGCAGTACTTC. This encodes CASSFGRQDEQYF.